This entry lists 2 T cell receptor beta chains sequenced from one sample in a study of lymphopenia after photon versus proton radiotherapy. Generated by immunoSEQ multiplex PCR, the TCRdb table keeps only in-frame clones and is missing some. The sample yields 9,500 to 15,000 clones, roughly 90% seen once. This material consisted of peripheral blood, taken from a patient treated with proton-based radiotherapy. The receptor source for this set is a man in his 60s with pancreatic cancer.

This clone came up once. This sequence joins TRBV5-1 and TRBJ1-1, with D possibly TRBD1 on 5 matching bases. The germline V and J ends were trimmed by 2 bases and 3 bases, with 20 bases remaining between them. Germline CDR1 is SGHRS and CDR2 is YFSETQ. The CDR3 covers 17 residues. The CDR3 DNA follows: TGCGCCAGCAGCTTAGGGCAGGTAGGGGCAACATACACTGAAGCTTTCTTT. Its protein is CASSLGQVGATYTEAFF.

This chain joins TRBV28 and TRBJ2-3; weak D call: TRBD1 (6 bases). Germline V lookup: CDR1 MDHEN, CDR2 SYDVKM. V lost 6 bases and J 0 bases, leaving 22 bases between the germline ends. This CDR3 region has 18 residues. The CDR3 DNA reads TGTGCCAGCAGCGTTAGGGGTTTCGACAGGTCTAGCACAGATACGCAGTATTTT. Its protein is CASSVRGFDRSSTDTQYF. The full variable domain, in which reference TRBV28 and TRBJ2-3 provide the parts outside the CDR3, is DVKVTQSSRYLVKRTGEKVFLECVQDMDHENMFWYRQDPGLGLRLIYFSYDVKMKEKGDIPEGYSVSREKKERFSLILESASTNQTSMYLCASSVRGFDRSSTDTQYFGPGTRLTVL.